This T cell receptor beta chain is drawn from a study of cytomegalovirus exposure and HLA in healthy donors listed by TCRdb under 2017. For the study in its entirety: The 650 to 750 repertoires of the first cohort and the 120 validation repertoires were produced on the same platform, according to a later analysis. To predict cytomegalovirus infection status, the study combined high-throughput TCR immunosequencing, statistical association of individual TCRs with disease status, and machine learning. Along with the approximately 600-subject first cohort, a separate validation cohort of about 110 different subjects was used. The study aimed to test whether signatures of past pathogen exposure could be identified by cataloging public T cell receptors.

For this clone: Its cognate antigen has yet to be identified. One base away there is no much larger clone; base qualities are not given.

Beyond this particular receptor, the publication reports: In vitro tests confirmed that a few of the cytomegalovirus-associated TCR beta chains recognize cytomegalovirus antigens. In both the original and validation cohorts, the classifier was reported to diagnose cytomegalovirus status with high specificity and sensitivity. In the study, some 160 TCR beta chains were listed as associated with cytomegalovirus. All 120 or so repertoires were used to score co-occurrence in the validation cohort in a later analysis, because that analysis had no HLA typing for the cohort. Subsequent analysis determined that TCRs grouped into clusters in the first cohort also showed a tendency toward co-occurrence across the roughly 110 validation repertoires, and 94% of cluster scores exceeded 0. The authors suggested that the approach could potentially be generalized to other disease states and immunological phenotypes. Most TCR sequences were observed very rarely across donors, whereas some public TCRs were present in many individuals.

The CDR3 spans 13 residues, from the cysteine through the phenylalanine. Of the read, only the CDR3 DNA is kept; its 39 bases are in frame from base 1. For CDR1 and CDR2, the germline V gene (reference sequence) lists LNHDA and SQIVND. V was cut back by 5 bases and J by 4 bases, leaving a gap of 10 bases between them. The library was obtained by the immunoSEQ multiplex PCR assay. The authors' pipeline ran thus. A statistical classification framework was built for diagnosing cytomegalovirus status from the catalog of TCR beta chain sequences. TCRdb retrieved this table from immuneACCESS and kept in-frame rearrangements only. Not all clones are present; in checked studies, unresolved V genes account for under half, and no reason is known for the remainder. V, J and clone size reflect that table, while D and trimming were determined from the DNA. Recorded for this sample are 65,000 to 90,000 clones; approximately 96% of them occurred a single time. The top ten clones comprise around 3.2% of the sample.

The donors were included in the validation cohort of some 120 subjects, a group kept apart from the approximately 700-subject first cohort. Recombination joined TRBV19 with TRBJ2-3; a weak D assignment points to TRBD2 (5 bases agree). The sequencing sample was made of PBMCs. This sequence was found in a man aged 18 to 29 in good health and CMV-seronegative. The DNA sequence reads TGTGCCAGTAGTCGTAGCGTGCCAGATACGCAGTATTTT. It is translated as CASSRSVPDTQYF. Beyond the CDR3, the reference TRBV19 and TRBJ2-3 genes provide the residues; the full variable domain reads: DGGITQSPKYLFRKEGQNVTLSCEQNLNHDAMYWYRQDPGQGLRLIYYSQIVNDFQKGDIAEGYSVSREKKESFPLTVTSAQKNPTAFYLCASSRSVPDTQYFGPGTRLTVL.